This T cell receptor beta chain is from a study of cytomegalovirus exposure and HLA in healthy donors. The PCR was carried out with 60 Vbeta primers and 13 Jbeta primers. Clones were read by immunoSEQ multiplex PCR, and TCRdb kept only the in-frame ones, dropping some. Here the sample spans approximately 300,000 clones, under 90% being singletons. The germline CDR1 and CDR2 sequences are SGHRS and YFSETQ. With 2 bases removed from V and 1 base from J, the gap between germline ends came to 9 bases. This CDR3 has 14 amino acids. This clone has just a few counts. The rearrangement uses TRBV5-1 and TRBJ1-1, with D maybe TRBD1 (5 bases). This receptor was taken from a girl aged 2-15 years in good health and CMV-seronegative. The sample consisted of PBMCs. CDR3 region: CASSFGQGNTEAFF. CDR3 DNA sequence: TGCGCCAGCAGCTTTGGGCAGGGGAACACTGAAGCTTTCTTT.